The subject of this entry is one T cell receptor (beta chain). Its antigen is currently unknown. After removal of 8 bases from V and 4 bases from J, the junction contained 8 bases not matched to a gene. There are 15 residues in the CDR3. CDR1 MNHEY and CDR2 SMNVEV come from the germline V gene (reference sequence). Using immunoSEQ multiplex PCR, the repertoire was profiled, and TCRdb retains in-frame clones only, with some absent. The sample records 20,000 to 25,000 clones, under 90% being singletons. The sample belongs to a study of OX40 agonist ivuxolimab in advanced cancers. Whole-study context: An anti-OX40 (CD134) antibody with agonistic activity, ivuxolimab, was administered to patients. The group had a mean age of roughly 56 years, ranged from roughly 20 to 79, and was 82.7% male. Previous treatment with anti-PD-1, anti-PD-L1 or anti-CTLA-4 therapy was allowed; about 37% had received some.

Study results and limitations: The average count of expanded clones was higher among CD8+ T cells than among CD4+.

The sequencing used CD4+ or CD8+ T cells sorted from blood, collected in a trial of the OX40 agonist ivuxolimab. The sequence derives from an adult with an advanced solid tumor such as melanoma, head and neck, liver or kidney cancer. The rearrangement uses TRBV27 and TRBJ1-4; 9 bases line up with TRBD1. CDR3 protein: CASATRTGDNEKLFF. The CDR3 nucleotides are TGTGCCAGCGCGACCCGGACAGGGGATAATGAAAAACTGTTTTTT.